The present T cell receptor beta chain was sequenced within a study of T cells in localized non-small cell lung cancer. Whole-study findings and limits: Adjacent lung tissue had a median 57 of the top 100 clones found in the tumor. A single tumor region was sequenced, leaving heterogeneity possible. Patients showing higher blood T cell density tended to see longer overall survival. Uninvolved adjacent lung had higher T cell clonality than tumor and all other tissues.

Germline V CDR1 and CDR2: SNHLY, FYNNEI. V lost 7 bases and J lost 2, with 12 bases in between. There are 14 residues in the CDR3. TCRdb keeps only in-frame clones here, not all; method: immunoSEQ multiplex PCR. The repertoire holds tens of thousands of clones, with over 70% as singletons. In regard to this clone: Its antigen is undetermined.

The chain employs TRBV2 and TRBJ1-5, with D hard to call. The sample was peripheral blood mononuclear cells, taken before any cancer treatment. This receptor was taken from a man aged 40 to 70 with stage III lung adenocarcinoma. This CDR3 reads CASTREGGNQPQHF. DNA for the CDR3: TGTGCCAGCACCCGGGAAGGAGGCAATCAGCCCCAGCATTTT.